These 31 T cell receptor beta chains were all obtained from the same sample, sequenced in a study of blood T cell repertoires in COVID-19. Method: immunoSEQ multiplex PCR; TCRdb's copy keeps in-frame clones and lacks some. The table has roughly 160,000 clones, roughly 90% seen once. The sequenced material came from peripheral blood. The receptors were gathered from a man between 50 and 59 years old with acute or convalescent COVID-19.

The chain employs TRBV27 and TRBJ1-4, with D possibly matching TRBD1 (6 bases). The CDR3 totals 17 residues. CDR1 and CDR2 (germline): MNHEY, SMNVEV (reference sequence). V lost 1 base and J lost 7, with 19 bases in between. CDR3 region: CASSLFSGPGVIEKLFF. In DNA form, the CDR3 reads TGTGCCAGCAGTTTATTTTCTGGTCCAGGGGTTATTGAAAAACTGTTTTTT. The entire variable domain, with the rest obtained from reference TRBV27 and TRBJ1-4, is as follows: EAQVTQNPRYLITVTGKKLTVTCSQNMNHEYMSWYRQDPGLGLRQIYYSMNVEVTDKGDVPEGYKVSRKEKRNFPLILESPSPNQTSLYFCASSLFSGPGVIEKLFFGSGTQLSVL.

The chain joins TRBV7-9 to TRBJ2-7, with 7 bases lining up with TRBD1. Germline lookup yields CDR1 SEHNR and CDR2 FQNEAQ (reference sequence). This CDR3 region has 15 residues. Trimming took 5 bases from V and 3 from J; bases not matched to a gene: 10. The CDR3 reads CASSETGNRGYEQYF. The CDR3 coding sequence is TGTGCCAGCAGCGAGACCGGGAACAGGGGCTACGAGCAGTACTTC.

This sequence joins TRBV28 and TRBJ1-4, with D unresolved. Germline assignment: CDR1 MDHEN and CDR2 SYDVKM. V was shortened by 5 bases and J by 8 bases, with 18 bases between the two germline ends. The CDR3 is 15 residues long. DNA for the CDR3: TGTGCCAGCAGTCAAAGGGCCGGGGAAGGAGAAAAACTGTTTTTT. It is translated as CASSQRAGEGEKLFF. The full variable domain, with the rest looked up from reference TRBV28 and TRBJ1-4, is DVKVTQSSRYLVKRTGEKVFLECVQDMDHENMFWYRQDPGLGLRLIYFSYDVKMKEKGDIPEGYSVSREKKERFSLILESASTNQTSMYLCASSQRAGEGEKLFFGSGTQLSVL.

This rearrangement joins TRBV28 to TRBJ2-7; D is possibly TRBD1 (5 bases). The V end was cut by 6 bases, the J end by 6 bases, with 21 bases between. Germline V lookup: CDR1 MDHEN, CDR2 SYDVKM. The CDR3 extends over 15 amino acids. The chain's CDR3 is CASRPSQGRFSEQYV. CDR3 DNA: TGTGCCAGCAGGCCCTCCCAGGGTAGGTTTAGCGAGCAGTACGTC.

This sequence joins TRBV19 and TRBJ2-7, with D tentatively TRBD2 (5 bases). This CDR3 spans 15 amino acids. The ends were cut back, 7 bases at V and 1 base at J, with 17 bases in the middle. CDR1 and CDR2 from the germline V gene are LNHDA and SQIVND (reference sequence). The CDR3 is CASTLPAGKSYEQYV. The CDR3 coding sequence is TGTGCCAGTACCCTCCCGGCGGGCAAATCCTACGAGCAGTACGTC.

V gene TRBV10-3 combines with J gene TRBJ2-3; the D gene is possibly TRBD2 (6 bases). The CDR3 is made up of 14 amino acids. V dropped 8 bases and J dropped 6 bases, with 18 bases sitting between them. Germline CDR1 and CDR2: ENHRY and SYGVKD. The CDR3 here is CAIGRLATDDTQYF. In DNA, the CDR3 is TGTGCCATCGGGAGGCTGGCGACAGACGATACGCAGTATTTT.

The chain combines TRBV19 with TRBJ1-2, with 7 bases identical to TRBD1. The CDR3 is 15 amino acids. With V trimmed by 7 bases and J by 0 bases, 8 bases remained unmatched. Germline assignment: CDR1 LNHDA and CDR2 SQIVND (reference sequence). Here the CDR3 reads CASTETGVANYGYTF. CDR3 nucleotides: TGTGCCAGTACCGAAACAGGGGTGGCTAACTATGGCTACACCTTC.

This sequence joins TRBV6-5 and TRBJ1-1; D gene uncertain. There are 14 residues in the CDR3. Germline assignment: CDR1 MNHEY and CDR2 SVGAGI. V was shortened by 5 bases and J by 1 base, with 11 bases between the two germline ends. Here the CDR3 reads CASSRTVTNTEAFF. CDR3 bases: TGTGCCAGCAGTCGCACAGTGACGAACACTGAAGCTTTCTTT.

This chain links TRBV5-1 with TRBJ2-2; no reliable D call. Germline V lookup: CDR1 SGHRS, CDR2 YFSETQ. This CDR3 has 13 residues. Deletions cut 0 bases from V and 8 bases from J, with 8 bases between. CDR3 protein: CASSLAQFGELFF. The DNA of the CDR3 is TGCGCCAGCAGCTTGGCCCAGTTTGGGGAGCTGTTTTTT.

CDR3: CASSSDRDYSNQPQHF. In nucleotides, the CDR3 is TGTGCCAGCAGCTCTGACAGGGATTATAGCAATCAGCCCCAGCATTTT. The rearrangement joins TRBV21-1 to TRBJ1-5; TRBD1 is the table's D call and was not checked against the DNA. TRBV21-1 is a pseudogene segment. This CDR3 spans 16 amino acids.

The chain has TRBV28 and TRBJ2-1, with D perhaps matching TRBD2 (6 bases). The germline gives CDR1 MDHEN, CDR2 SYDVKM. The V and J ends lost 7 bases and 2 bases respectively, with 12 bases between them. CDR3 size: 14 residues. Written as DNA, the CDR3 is TGTGCCAGCACCCTAGCGCGAGCCTACAATGAGCAGTTCTTC. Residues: CASTLARAYNEQFF.

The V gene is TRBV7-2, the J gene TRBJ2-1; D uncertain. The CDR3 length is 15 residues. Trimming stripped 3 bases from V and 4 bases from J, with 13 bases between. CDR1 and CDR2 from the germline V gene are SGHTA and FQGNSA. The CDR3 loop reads CASSFLPEPYNEQFF. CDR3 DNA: TGTGCCAGCAGCTTTTTGCCGGAGCCATACAATGAGCAGTTCTTC. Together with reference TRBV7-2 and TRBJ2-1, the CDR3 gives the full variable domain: GAGVSQSPSNKVTEKGKDVELRCDPISGHTALYWYRQSLGQGLEFLIYFQGNSAPDKSGLPSDRFSAERTGGSVSTLTIQRTQQEDSAVYLCASSFLPEPYNEQFFGPGTRLTVL.

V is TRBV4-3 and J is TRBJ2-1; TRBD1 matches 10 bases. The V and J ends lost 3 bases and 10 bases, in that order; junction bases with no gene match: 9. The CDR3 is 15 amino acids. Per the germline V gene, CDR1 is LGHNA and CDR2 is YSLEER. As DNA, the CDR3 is TGCGCCAGCAGCCAGGCCCGGACAGGGGGAGGCGAGCAGTTCTTC. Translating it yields CASSQARTGGGEQFF.

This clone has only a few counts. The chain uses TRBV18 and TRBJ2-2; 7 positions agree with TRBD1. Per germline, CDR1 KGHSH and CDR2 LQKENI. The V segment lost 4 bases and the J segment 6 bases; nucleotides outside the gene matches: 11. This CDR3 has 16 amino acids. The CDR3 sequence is CASSLPPDRIPGELFF. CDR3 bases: TGTGCCAGCTCACTCCCTCCGGACAGGATACCCGGGGAGCTGTTTTTT.

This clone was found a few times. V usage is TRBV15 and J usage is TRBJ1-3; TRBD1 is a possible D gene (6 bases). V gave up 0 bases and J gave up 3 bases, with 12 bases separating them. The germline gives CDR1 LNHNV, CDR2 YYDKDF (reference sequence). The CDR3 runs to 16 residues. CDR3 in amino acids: CATSRDPAGVGNTIYF. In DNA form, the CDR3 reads TGTGCCACCAGCAGAGACCCGGCAGGGGTTGGAAACACCATATATTTT.

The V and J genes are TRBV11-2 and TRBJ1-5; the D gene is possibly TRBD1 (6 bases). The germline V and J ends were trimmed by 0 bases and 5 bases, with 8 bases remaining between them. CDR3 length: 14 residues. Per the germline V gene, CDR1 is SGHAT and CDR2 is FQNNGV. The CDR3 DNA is TGTGCCAGCAGCTTAGATTACAGGGATCAGCCCCAGCATTTT. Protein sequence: CASSLDYRDQPQHF.

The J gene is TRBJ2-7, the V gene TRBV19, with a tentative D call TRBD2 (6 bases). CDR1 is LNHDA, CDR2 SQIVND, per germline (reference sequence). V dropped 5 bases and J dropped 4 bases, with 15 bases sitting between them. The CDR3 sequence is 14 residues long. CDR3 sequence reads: CASSPLSGHYEQYF. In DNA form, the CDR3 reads TGTGCCAGTAGTCCTTTAAGCGGGCATTACGAGCAGTACTTC.

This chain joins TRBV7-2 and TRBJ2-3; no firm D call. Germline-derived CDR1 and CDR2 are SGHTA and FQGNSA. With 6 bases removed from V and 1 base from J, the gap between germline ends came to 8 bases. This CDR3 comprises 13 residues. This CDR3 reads CASSQLGTDTQYF. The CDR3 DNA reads TGTGCCAGCAGTCAACTCGGCACAGATACGCAGTATTTT.

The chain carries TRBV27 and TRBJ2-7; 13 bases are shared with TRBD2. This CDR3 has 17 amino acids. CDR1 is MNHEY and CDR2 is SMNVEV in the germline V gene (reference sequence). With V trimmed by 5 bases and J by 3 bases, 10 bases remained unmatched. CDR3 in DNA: TGTGCCAGCAGTACATCGGGACTAGCGGGATCGTACTACGAGCAGTACTTC. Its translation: CASSTSGLAGSYYEQYF.

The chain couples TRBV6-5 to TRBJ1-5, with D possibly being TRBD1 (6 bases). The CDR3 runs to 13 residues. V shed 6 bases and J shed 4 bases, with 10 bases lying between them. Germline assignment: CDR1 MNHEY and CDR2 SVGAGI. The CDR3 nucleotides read TGTGCCAGCAGCTCAACAGGGAATCAGCCCCAGCATTTT. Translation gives CASSSTGNQPQHF.

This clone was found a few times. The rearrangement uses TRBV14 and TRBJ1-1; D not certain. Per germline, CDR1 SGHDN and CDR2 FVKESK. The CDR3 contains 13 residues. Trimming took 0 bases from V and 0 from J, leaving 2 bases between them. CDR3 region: CASSQDMNTEAFF. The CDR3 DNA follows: TGTGCCAGCAGCCAAGATATGAACACTGAAGCTTTCTTT.

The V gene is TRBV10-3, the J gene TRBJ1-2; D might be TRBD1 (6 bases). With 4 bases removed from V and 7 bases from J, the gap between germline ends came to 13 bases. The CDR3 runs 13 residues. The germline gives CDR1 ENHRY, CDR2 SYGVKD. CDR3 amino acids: CAISVQQGLGYTF. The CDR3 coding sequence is TGTGCCATCAGTGTGCAACAGGGTCTTGGCTACACCTTC.

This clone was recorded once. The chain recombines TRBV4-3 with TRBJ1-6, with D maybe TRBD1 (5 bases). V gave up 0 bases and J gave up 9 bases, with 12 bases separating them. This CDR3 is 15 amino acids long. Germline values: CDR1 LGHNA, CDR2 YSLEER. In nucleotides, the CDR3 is TGCGCCAGCAGCCAAGATGGAGGGGTGGGTTCACCCCTCCACTTT. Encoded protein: CASSQDGGVGSPLHF.

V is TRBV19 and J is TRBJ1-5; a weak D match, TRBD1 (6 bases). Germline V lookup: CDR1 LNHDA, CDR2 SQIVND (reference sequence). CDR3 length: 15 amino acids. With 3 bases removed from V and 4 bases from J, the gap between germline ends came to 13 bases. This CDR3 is CASSISGGTNQPQHF. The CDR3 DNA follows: TGTGCCAGTAGTATCTCGGGGGGCACTAATCAGCCCCAGCATTTT.

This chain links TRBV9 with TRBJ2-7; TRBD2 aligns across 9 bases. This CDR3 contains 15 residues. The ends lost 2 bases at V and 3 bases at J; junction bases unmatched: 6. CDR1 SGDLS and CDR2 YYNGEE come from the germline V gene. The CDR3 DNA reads TGTGCCAGCAGCGTGGATAGCGGGAGCCTCTACGAGCAGTACTTC. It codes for CASSVDSGSLYEQYF.

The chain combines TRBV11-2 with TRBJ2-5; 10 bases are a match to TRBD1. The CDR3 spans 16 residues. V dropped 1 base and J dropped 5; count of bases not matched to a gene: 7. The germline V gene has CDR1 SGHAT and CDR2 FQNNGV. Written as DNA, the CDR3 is TGTGCCAGCAGCTTAGTTATTGGGACAGGGGCGGAGACCCAGTACTTC. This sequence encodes CASSLVIGTGAETQYF.

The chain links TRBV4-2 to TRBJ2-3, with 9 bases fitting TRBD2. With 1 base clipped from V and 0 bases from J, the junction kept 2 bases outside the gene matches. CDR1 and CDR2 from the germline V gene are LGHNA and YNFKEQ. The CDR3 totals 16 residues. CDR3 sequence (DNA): TGTGCCAGCAGCCAAGCTAGCGGGACTAGCACAGATACGCAGTATTTT. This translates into CASSQASGTSTDTQYF.

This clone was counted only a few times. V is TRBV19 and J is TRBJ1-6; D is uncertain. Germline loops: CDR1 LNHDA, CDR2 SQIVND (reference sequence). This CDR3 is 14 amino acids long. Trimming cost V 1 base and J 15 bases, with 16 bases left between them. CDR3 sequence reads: CASSIALDTPLLHF. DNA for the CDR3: TGTGCCAGTAGTATAGCCCTCGACACACCGCTCCTCCACTTT.

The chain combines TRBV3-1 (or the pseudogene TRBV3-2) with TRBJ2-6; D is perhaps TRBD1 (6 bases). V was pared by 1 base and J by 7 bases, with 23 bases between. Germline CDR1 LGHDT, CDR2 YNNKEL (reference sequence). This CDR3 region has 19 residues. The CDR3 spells CASSQGGSWAGEVANVLTF. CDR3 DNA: TGTGCCAGCAGCCAAGGGGGCTCCTGGGCAGGGGAAGTCGCCAACGTCCTGACTTTC.

CDR3 residues: CASSPAYEQYF. The CDR3 region has the DNA TGTGCCAGCAGTCCCGCCTACGAGCAGTACTTC. The chain employs TRBV12-3 or TRBV12-4 and TRBJ2-7; unclear D gene. Deletions cut 5 bases from V and 2 bases from J, with 4 bases between. The CDR3 loop spans 11 amino acids.

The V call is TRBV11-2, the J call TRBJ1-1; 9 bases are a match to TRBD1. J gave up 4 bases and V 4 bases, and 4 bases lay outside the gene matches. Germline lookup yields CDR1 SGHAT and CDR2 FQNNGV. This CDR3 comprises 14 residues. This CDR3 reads CASSWTGVGTEAFF. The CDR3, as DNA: TGTGCCAGCAGCTGGACAGGGGTGGGCACTGAAGCTTTCTTT.